These T cell receptor beta chains were read from a single sample in a study of blood T cell repertoires in COVID-19. Clones were read by immunoSEQ multiplex PCR, and TCRdb kept only the in-frame ones, dropping some. The sample shows a few hundred thousand clones, roughly four fifths of them seen only once. The sample consisted of peripheral blood. The receptors come from a person between 65 and 79 years old with COVID-19, enrolled during active disease. Both conserved end residues are part of each CDR3. A D gene is named only where the DNA matches it firmly. Clone size is not always given. Where it is, it says once, few, many or a class for expanded clones.

>TRBJ1-3|once|.|TRBV18
TGTGCCAGCTCACCGGGCTCACTCGGGAGGACTGGAAACACCATATATTTT
CASSPGSLGRTGNTIYF
>TRBJ1-1|.|.|TRBV6-6
TGTGCCAGCAGAACCGCGGGTTCGGACACTGAAGCTTTCTTT
CASRTAGSDTEAFF
>TRBJ2-7|.|.|TRBV11-2
TGTGCCAGCAGCCCCTCGGGTGGTTACGAGCAGTACTTC
CASSPSGGYEQYF
>TRBJ1-2|.|.|TRBV21-1
TGTGCCAGCAGCAAAGATGAGCAACGGCAGGGCAACTATGGCTACACCTTC
CASSKDEQRQGNYGYTF
>TRBJ1-2|.|.|TRBV28
TGTGCCAGCAGTTCGCCCCTTAGCGGCTACACCTTC
CASSSPLSGYTF
>TRBJ2-5|.|TRBD1|TRBV4-2
TGTGCCAGCAGCCAAGCACAGGGGCATACGGTCCGCCTGGAGACCCAGTACTTC
CASSQAQGHTVRLETQYF
>TRBJ2-7|.|.|TRBV12-3/TRBV12-4
TGTGCCAGCACCTCAGGGGTTTTGAACGAGCAGTACTTC
CASTSGVLNEQYF
>TRBJ1-1|.|.|TRBV30
TGTGCCTGGAGTGTAAACCAGGGTACTGAAGCTTTCTTT
CAWSVNQGTEAFF
>TRBJ2-5|.|.|TRBV14
TGTGCCAGTTCCGGGGGGCCCGAGACCCAGTACTTC
CASSGGPETQYF
>TRBJ2-2|.|.|TRBV7-2
TGTGCCAGCAGCTTGGCCCCGAACACCGGGGAGCTGTTTTTT
CASSLAPNTGELFF
>TRBJ1-6|.|.|TRBV5-1
TGCGCCAGCAGCCCCGGTCCGGGTTATAATTCACCCCTCCACTTT
CASSPGPGYNSPLHF
>TRBJ2-5|.|.|TRBV2
TGTGCCAGCAGTGAAGTGGTCGGCAGGGCCGGGACCCAGTACTTC
CASSEVVGRAGTQYF
>TRBJ1-1|.|.|TRBV11-2
TGTGCCAGCAGCTCCTCTTTCGCGAGTGCTGAAGCTTTCTTT
CASSSSFASAEAFF
>TRBJ1-1|.|.|TRBV10-2
TGCGCCAGCAGTGAGTCGAAGGCGTCGGGTGAAGCTTTCTTT
CASSESKASGEAFF
>TRBJ2-6|.|TRBD1|TRBV9
TGTGCCAGCAGCGTTAGGGACAGGGGCTCTGGGGCCAACGTCCTGACTTTC
CASSVRDRGSGANVLTF
>TRBJ1-5|.|.|TRBV27
TGTGCCAGCAGTTCTCAATCACGACAGGCCTCCCAGCATTTT
CASSSQSRQASQHF
>TRBJ2-3|.|.|TRBV10-3
TGTGCCATCGGGCCCCTCGCTGAGAGCACAGATACGCAGTATTTT
CAIGPLAESTDTQYF
>TRBJ2-1|.|.|TRBV7-3
TGTGCCAGCAGCTTCATGGGGGCCGACAATGAGCAGTTCTTC
CASSFMGADNEQFF
>TRBJ2-3|.|TRBD1|TRBV13
TGTGCCAGCAAGTACAGGGGTGTCGCAGATACGCAGTATTTT
CASKYRGVADTQYF
>TRBJ2-7|few|TRBD1|TRBV28
TGTGCCAGCAGTGAGACCGGGACAGGGCACGAGCAGTACTTC
CASSETGTGHEQYF
>TRBJ1-4|.|.|TRBV6-2/TRBV6-3
TGTGCCAGCAGTTACGACGGACTAAGGGGTGAAAAACTGTTTTTT
CASSYDGLRGEKLFF
>TRBJ2-7|.|.|TRBV2
TGTGCCAGCAGCAAGGACAGCCCGGAAGCTTACGAGCAGTACTTC
CASSKDSPEAYEQYF
>TRBJ2-2|.|.|TRBV2
TGTGCCAGCAGTGAAACTAGGTTCGGGGAGCTGTTTTTT
CASSETRFGELFF
>TRBJ2-3|.|TRBD1|TRBV5-8
TGTGCCAGCAGCTTGGGGACAGGGGGCGCGGCAGATACGCAGTATTTT
CASSLGTGGAADTQYF
>TRBJ1-5|.|.|TRBV12-3/TRBV12-4
TGTGCCAGCAGTTCGGGGTTTAATCAGCCCCAGCATTTT
CASSSGFNQPQHF
>TRBJ2-7|.|.|TRBV7-2
TGTGCCAGCAGCTTAGATGTGGTCGGCGAGCAGTACTTC
CASSLDVVGEQYF
>TRBJ2-7|once|TRBD2|TRBV2
TGTGCCAGCAGTGAGGGACGGGGGGGCTACGAGCAGTACTTC
CASSEGRGGYEQYF
>TRBJ2-1|.|.|TRBV30
TGTGCCTGGAGTACCGGGATGAGTCCTCTCTTC
CAWSTGMSPLF
>TRBJ1-6|.|TRBD1|TRBV13
TGTGCCAGCAGCCGGAAGGACAGGGGAAATAATTCACCCCTCCACTTT
CASSRKDRGNNSPLHF
>TRBJ1-1|few|TRBD1|TRBV30
TGTGCCTGGAGCACAGGGGTTATTAACACTGAAGCTTTCTTT
CAWSTGVINTEAFF
>TRBJ1-5|.|.|TRBV5-3
TGTGCCAGAAGCTTGACAGCCGATAGCAATCAGCCCCAGCATTTT
CARSLTADSNQPQHF
>TRBJ2-4|.|.|TRBV29-1
TGCAGCGTTGTCCCCCCCCATGACAGAATGGGGCCCAAAAACATTCAGTACTTC
CSVVPPHDRMGPKNIQYF
>TRBJ2-3|.|.|TRBV7-9
TGTGCCAGCAGCTTAGAGTTGTGGGGGGAAACAGATACGCAGTATTTT
CASSLELWGETDTQYF
>TRBJ1-6|.|.|TRBV6-2/TRBV6-3
TGTGCCAGCAGTTACTCCGGCGACAGAATGGGGTATAATTCACCCCTCCACTTT
CASSYSGDRMGYNSPLHF
>TRBJ1-2|.|TRBD1|TRBV7-9
TGTGCCAGCAGCCCCGACGACAGGGTCGGCTATGGCTACACCTTC
CASSPDDRVGYGYTF
>TRBJ2-5|.|TRBD2|TRBV28
TGTGCCAGCAGCCGAGGTCCCCTCGGGGGGGCGACCGCGCAAGAGACCCAGTACTTC
CASSRGPLGGATAQETQYF
>TRBJ1-1|once|.|TRBV7-9
TGTGCCAGCAGCCCCCTTATGGGGTCCAGGGTAACTGAAGCTTTCTTT
CASSPLMGSRVTEAFF
>TRBJ2-2|.|.|TRBV29-1
TGCAGCGTTTCGAAGGGGCAGGTTAACACCGGGGAGCTGTTTTTT
CSVSKGQVNTGELFF
>TRBJ2-1|.|.|TRBV19
TGTGCCAGTAGTACGGTAGCGGAGCATGAGCAGTTCTTC
CASSTVAEHEQFF
>TRBJ2-7|.|.|TRBV11-3
TGTGCCAGCAGCTTAGTATGTGCGTGCACGGAGCAGTACTTC
CASSLVCACTEQYF
>TRBJ2-6|.|.|TRBV3-1/TRBV3-2
TGTGCCAGCAGCCAACATACAGGTCTTGGGGCCAACGTCCTGACTTTC
CASSQHTGLGANVLTF
>TRBJ1-1|.|.|TRBV19
TGTGCCAGTAGTACGTTCGACATCCCTGAAGCTTTCTTT
CASSTFDIPEAFF
>TRBJ1-5|.|.|TRBV28
TGTGCCAGCAGCTTTGCCTTGACAGACCAGCCCCAGCATTTT
CASSFALTDQPQHF
>TRBJ2-1|.|TRBD1|TRBV11-2
TGTGCCAGCAGCCAAAGACAGGGCGGTGAGCAGTTCTTC
CASSQRQGGEQFF
>TRBJ1-4|.|.|TRBV19
TGTGCCAGTAGATCCCCAGGCAGAAATGAAAAACTGTTTTTT
CASRSPGRNEKLFF
>TRBJ2-6|.|.|TRBV5-8
TGTGCCAGCCGACTTTCTGGGGCCAACGTCCTGACTTTC
CASRLSGANVLTF
>TRBJ1-2|.|.|TRBV11-2
TGTGCCAGCAGCTTAGATTTTCAGGGGAGCGGCTACACCTTC
CASSLDFQGSGYTF
>TRBJ1-6|.|TRBD1|TRBV19
TGTGCCAGTAGTCCGCACGGCCAGGGGGGAATTTCACCCCTCCACTTT
CASSPHGQGGISPLHF
>TRBJ2-1|.|TRBD2|TRBV5-4
TGTGCCGCCCATCGGGGAGGACTAGCGCGAACCTACAATGAGCAGTTCTTC
CAAHRGGLARTYNEQFF
>TRBJ1-1|.|.|TRBV3-1/TRBV3-2
TGTGCCAGCAGTAGCACCATGAACACTGAAGCTTTCTTT
CASSSTMNTEAFF
>TRBJ2-3|.|.|TRBV2
TGTGCCAGCAGTGTCAGACAAGCCAACACAGATACGCAGTATTTT
CASSVRQANTDTQYF
>TRBJ1-1|.|TRBD1|TRBV9
TGTGCCAGCAGCGCCTTCTACAGGGGGCGCACTGAAGCTTTCTTT
CASSAFYRGRTEAFF
>TRBJ1-2|.|.|TRBV15
TGTGCCACCTCCCCGCACCAGGAAGCCCATAGCTACACCTTC
CATSPHQEAHSYTF
>TRBJ2-7|.|.|TRBV6-2/TRBV6-3
TGTGCCAGCAGTAGGTCAGGGTTCTACGAGCAGTACTTC
CASSRSGFYEQYF
>TRBJ2-6|once|.|TRBV7-2
TGTGCCAGCAGTTTTCGCGCGGGGGCCAACGTCCTGACTTTC
CASSFRAGANVLTF
>TRBJ2-5|.|.|TRBV5-1
TGCGCCAGCAGCTTGCGGCAGGGCCCAACCTTACAAGAGACCCAGTACTTC
CASSLRQGPTLQETQYF
>TRBJ1-1|once|.|TRBV6-2/TRBV6-3
TGTGCCAGCAGTCCCGCGGGGTGGAACACTGAAGCTTTCTTT
CASSPAGWNTEAFF